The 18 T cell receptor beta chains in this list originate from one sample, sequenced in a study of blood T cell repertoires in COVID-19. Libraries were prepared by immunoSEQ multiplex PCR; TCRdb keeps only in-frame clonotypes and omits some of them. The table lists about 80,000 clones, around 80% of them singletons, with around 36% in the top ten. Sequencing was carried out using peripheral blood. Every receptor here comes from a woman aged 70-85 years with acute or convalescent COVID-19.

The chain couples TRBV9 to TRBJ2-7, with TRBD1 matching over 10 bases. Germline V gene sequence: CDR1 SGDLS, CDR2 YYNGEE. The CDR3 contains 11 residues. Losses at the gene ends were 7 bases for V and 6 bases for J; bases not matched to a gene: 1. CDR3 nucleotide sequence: TGTGCCAGCGGGACAGGGGTCGAGCAGTACTTC. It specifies CASGTGVEQYF. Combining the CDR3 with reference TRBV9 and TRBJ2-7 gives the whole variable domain DSGVTQTPKHLITATGQRVTLRCSPRSGDLSVYWYQQSLDQGLQFLIQYYNGEERAKGNILERFSAQQFPDLHSELNLSSLELGDSALYFCASGTGVEQYFGPGTRLTVT.

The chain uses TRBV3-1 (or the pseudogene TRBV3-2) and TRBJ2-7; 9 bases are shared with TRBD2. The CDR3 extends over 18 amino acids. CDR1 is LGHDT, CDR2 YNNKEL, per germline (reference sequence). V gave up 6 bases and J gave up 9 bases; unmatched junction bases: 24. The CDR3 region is CASRLTITRPSGKRGQYF. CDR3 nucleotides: TGTGCCAGCAGACTAACTATAACACGCCCTAGCGGGAAAAGGGGGCAGTACTTC.

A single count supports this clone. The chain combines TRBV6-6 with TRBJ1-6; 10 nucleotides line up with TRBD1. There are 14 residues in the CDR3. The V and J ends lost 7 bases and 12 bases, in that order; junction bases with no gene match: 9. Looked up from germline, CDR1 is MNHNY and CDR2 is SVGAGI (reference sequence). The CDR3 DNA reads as TGTGCCAGCAATAAAGGGACAGGGGATCGACCCCTCCACTTT. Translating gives CASNKGTGDRPLHF.

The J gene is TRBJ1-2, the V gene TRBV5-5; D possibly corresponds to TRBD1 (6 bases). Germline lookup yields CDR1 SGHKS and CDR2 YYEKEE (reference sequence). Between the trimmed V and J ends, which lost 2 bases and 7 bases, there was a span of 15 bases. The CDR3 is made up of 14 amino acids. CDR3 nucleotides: TGTGCCAGCAGCTTAGTCGACAGGTTCGGTGGCTACACCTTC. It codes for CASSLVDRFGGYTF.

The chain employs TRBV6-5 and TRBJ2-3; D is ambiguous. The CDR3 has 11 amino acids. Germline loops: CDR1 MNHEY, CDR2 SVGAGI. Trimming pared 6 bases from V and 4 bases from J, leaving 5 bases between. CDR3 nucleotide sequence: TGTGCCAGCAGACTCTCAGATACGCAGTATTTT. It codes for CASRLSDTQYF.

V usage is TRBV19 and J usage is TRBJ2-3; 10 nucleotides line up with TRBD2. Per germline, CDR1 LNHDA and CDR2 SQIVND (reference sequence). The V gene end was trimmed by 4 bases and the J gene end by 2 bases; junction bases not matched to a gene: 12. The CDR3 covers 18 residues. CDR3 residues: CASSNPLAGAGHTDTQYF. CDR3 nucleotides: TGTGCCAGTAGTAACCCCCTAGCGGGAGCGGGGCACACAGATACGCAGTATTTT. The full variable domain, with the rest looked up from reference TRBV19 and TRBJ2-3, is DGGITQSPKYLFRKEGQNVTLSCEQNLNHDAMYWYRQDPGQGLRLIYYSQIVNDFQKGDIAEGYSVSREKKESFPLTVTSAQKNPTAFYLCASSNPLAGAGHTDTQYFGPGTRLTVL.

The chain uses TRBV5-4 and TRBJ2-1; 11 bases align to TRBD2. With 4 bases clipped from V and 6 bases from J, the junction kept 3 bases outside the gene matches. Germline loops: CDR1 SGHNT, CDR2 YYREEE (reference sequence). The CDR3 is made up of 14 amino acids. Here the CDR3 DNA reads TGTGCCAGCAGCAGCGGGACTAGCGGCAATGAGCAGTTCTTC. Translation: CASSSGTSGNEQFF.

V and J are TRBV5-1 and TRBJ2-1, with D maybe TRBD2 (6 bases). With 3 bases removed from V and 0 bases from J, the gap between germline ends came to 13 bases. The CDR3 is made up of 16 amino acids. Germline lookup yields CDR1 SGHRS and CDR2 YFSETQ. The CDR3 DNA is TGCGCCAGCAGCTCCCATAGCGGATACTCCTACAATGAGCAGTTCTTC. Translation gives CASSSHSGYSYNEQFF.

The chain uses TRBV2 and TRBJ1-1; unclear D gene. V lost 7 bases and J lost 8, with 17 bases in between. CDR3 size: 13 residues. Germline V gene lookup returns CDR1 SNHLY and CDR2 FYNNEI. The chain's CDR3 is CASNRVGFGEAFF. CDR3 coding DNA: TGTGCCAGCAATCGGGTCGGGTTCGGAGAAGCTTTCTTT.

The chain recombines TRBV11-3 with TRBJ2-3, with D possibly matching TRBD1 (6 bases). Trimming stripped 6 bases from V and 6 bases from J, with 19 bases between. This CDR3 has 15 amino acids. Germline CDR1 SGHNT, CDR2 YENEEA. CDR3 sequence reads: CASSHRRGGDDTQYF. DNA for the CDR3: TGTGCCAGCAGTCACCGCAGGGGCGGTGACGATACGCAGTATTTT.

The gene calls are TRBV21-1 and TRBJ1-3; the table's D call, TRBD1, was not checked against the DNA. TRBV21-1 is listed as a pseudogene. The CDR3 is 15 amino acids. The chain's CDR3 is CASSKEQTNGNTIYF. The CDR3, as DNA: TGTGCCAGCAGCAAAGAACAGACAAATGGAAACACCATATATTTT.

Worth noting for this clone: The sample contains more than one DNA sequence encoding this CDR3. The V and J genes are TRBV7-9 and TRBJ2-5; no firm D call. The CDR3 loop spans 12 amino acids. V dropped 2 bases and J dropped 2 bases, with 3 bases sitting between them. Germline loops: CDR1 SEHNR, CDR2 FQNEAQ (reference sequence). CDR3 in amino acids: CASSLTQETQYF. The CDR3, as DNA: TGTGCCAGCAGCTTAACTCAAGAGACCCAGTACTTC.

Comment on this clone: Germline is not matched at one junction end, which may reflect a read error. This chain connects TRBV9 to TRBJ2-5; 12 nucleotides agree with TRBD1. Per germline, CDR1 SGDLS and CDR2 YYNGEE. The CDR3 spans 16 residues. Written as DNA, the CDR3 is TGTGTCAGCAGCGTCCGGGACAGGGGGCTCGGGGAGACCCAGTACTTC. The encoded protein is CVSSVRDRGLGETQYF.

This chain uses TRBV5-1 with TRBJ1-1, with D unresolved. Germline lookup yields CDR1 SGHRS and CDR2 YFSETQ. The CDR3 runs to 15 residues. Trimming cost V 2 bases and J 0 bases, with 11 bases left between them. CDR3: CASSFSSAMNTEAFF. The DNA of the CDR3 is TGCGCCAGCAGCTTTTCGAGCGCTATGAACACTGAAGCTTTCTTT.

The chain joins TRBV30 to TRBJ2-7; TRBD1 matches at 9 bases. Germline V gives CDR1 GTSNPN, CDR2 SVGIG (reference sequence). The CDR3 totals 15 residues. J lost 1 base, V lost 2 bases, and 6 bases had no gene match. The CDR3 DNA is TGTGCCTGGAGTCACAGGGGGCTTCCTTCCTACGAGCAGTACTTC. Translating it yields CAWSHRGLPSYEQYF.

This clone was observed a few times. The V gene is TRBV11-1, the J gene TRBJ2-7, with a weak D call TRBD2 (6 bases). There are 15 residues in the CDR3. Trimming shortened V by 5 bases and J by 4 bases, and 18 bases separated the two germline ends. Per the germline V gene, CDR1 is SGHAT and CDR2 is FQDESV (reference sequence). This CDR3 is CASSPRRLVGYEQYF. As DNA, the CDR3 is TGTGCCAGCAGCCCCCGCCGACTAGTAGGATACGAGCAGTACTTC.

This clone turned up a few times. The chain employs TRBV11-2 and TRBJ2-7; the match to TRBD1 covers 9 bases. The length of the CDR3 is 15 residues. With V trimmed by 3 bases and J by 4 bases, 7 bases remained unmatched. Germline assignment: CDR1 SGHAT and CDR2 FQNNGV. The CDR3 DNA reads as TGTGCCAGCAGCTTCGCGCCTGGGACAGGGTACGAGCAGTACTTC. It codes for CASSFAPGTGYEQYF.

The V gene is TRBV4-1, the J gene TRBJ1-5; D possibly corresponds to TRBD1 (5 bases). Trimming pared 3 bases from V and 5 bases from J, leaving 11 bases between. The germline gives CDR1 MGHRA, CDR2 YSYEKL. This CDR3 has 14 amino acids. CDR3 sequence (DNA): TGCGCCAGCAGCCATAAAGGGGTCCATCAGCCCCAGCATTTT. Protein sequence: CASSHKGVHQPQHF.